The clone carrying this T cell receptor (beta chain) has a single count. These data belong to a study of blood T cell repertoires in COVID-19. With V trimmed by 6 bases and J by 8 bases, 7 bases remained unmatched. This CDR3 is built from 12 residues. The V gene's germline CDR1 is SQVTM and CDR2 ANQGSEA. Measured with immunoSEQ multiplex PCR; TCRdb has only the in-frame clones, and not every one. The sample shows about 110,000 clones, 65% to 80% of them seen only once. The sequence came from a woman aged 35 to 49 with acute or convalescent COVID-19. The gene calls are TRBV29-1 and TRBJ2-1, with TRBD1 matching 7 bases. The sample comprised peripheral blood. The CDR3 here is CSVGGASHEQFF. In nucleotides, the CDR3 is TGCAGCGTAGGGGGCGCTTCCCATGAGCAGTTCTTC.